This is a list of T cell receptor beta chains from one sample in a study of OX40 agonist ivuxolimab in advanced cancers. The protocol was immunoSEQ multiplex PCR, while the TCRdb copy is restricted to in-frame clones and leaves out a portion. This repertoire shows around 10,000 clones, approximately 87% found once; its top ten account for 9.5% to 15%. The source material was CD4+ or CD8+ T cells sorted from blood, sampled in a trial of the OX40 agonist ivuxolimab. These TCRs come from an adult with an advanced solid tumor such as melanoma, head and neck, liver or kidney cancer. Each CDR3 is given without its conserved first and last residue. A D gene is named only where the DNA matches it firmly.

cdr3_aa | v_call | d_call
ASSSRESNEQF | TRBV13 | .
ASSSSLEKLF | TRBV7-8 | .
ASSKTGTSSYEQY | TRBV6-6 | TRBD1
ASSYGYHLEAF | TRBV6-5 | .
ASSFRTGQDEQY | TRBV5-8 | TRBD1
ASGGTGELF | TRBV7-9 | .
ASSMPGGTEAF | TRBV19 | .
ASSLAVRDYEQY | TRBV5-6 | .
ASSPQNQPQH | TRBV19 | .
ASSYNYEQY | TRBV7-9 | .
ASSWDRYYGYT | TRBV6-5 | TRBD1
ASSVQGYGYT | TRBV2 | .
ASSPGQGLDTQY | TRBV5-1 | TRBD1
ASSDQGAEAF | TRBV10-1 | .
ASSTTGGNGYT | TRBV6-5 | TRBD1
ASSFDQRGMGKTQY | TRBV27 | TRBD2